This TCR beta chain came from a study of blood T cell repertoires in COVID-19. The V segment lost 2 bases and the J segment 8 bases; nucleotides outside the gene matches: 2. CDR1 is MNHEY and CDR2 is SVGAGI in the germline V gene. The CDR3 runs to 15 residues. Repertoires were generated with immunoSEQ multiplex PCR, while TCRdb's copy carries only in-frame clones and drops some. The profile shows around 100,000 clones, 84% of them singletons. The chain has TRBV6-5 and TRBJ1-6; TRBD1 agrees at 11 bases. The specimen was peripheral blood. This clonotype originated in a human donor in a cohort sampled during active COVID-19. This chain's CDR3 is CASSYGTGGDSPLHF. The CDR3 nucleotides read TGTGCCAGCAGTTACGGGACAGGGGGAGATTCACCCCTCCACTTT.